Presented here are 26 T cell receptor beta chains from one specimen sequenced in a study of blood T cell repertoires in COVID-19 (dated by TCRdb to about 2020). Library preparation was by the immunoSEQ multiplex PCR assay. Drawn from immuneACCESS, this table holds only the in-frame rearrangements with V and J called that TCRdb kept. Clones are partly lost; checked studies trace under half to an unresolved V gene and leave the rest unexplained. Counted in this sample were fewer than 250,000 clones; 83% of them appeared once. In total, the top ten clones hold more than 5.5% of the sample. Sequenced: peripheral blood. Every receptor here comes from a human donor in a cohort sampled during active COVID-19.

The chain combines TRBV2 with TRBJ2-3, with D tentatively TRBD1 (5 bases). With 4 bases removed from V and 2 bases from J, the gap between germline ends came to 13 bases. This CDR3 has 15 residues. Germline V gives CDR1 SNHLY, CDR2 FYNNEI. The CDR3 sequence is CASSGDSPNTDTQYF. CDR3 coding DNA: TGTGCCAGCAGTGGTGACAGCCCAAACACAGATACGCAGTATTTT.

The chain links TRBV30 to TRBJ2-7; no firm D call. This CDR3 region has 13 residues. CDR1 is GTSNPN and CDR2 is SVGIG in the germline V gene (reference sequence). Trimming cost V 2 bases and J 0 bases, with 8 bases left between them. CDR3 DNA sequence: TGTGCCTGGAGTAGGCAGGCCTCCTACGAGCAGTACTTC. Encoded protein: CAWSRQASYEQYF.

This clone has a single count. V gene TRBV28 combines with J gene TRBJ2-7, with TRBD2 matching over 9 bases. V trimming: 8 bases; J trimming: 5 bases; junction bases outside the gene matches: 10. The CDR3 has 14 amino acids. From germline, CDR1 is MDHEN and CDR2 SYDVKM. CDR3: CASLSSGNEDEQYF. The CDR3, as DNA: TGTGCCAGCCTATCTAGCGGGAATGAAGACGAGCAGTACTTC.

The chain has TRBV5-1 and TRBJ2-5, with TRBD2 as a possible D gene (5 bases). CDR3 length equals 12 residues. V gave up 4 bases and J gave up 4 bases, with 8 bases separating them. Per germline, CDR1 SGHRS and CDR2 YFSETQ. The CDR3 DNA is TGCGCCAGCAGCACGGACTTAGAGACCCAGTACTTC. Amino acid sequence: CASSTDLETQYF.

This chain links TRBV28 with TRBJ2-1, with 15 positions matching TRBD2. After removal of 5 bases from V and 8 bases from J, the junction contained 7 bases not matched to a gene. Per germline, CDR1 MDHEN and CDR2 SYDVKM. CDR3 length: 16 amino acids. The CDR3 DNA follows: TGTGCCAGCAGTCCCGGACTAGCGGGAGGGCCGGATGAGCAGTTCTTC. It yields the protein CASSPGLAGGPDEQFF.

The chain links TRBV27 to TRBJ2-7, with D unresolved. This CDR3 is 11 amino acids long. Germline CDR1 is MNHEY and CDR2 is SMNVEV (reference sequence). V was cut by 6 bases and J by 3 bases, with 6 bases left in between. The CDR3 loop is CASRSVYEQYF. The CDR3 bases are TGTGCCAGCAGGTCGGTCTACGAGCAGTACTTC.

The chain is built from TRBV28 and TRBJ2-5; D perhaps matches TRBD2 (6 bases). CDR3 size: 13 residues. From germline, CDR1 is MDHEN and CDR2 SYDVKM. Deletions cut 6 bases from V and 4 bases from J, with 12 bases between. CDR3 residues: CASRPLGGETQYF. The CDR3 coding sequence is TGTGCCAGCAGACCACTGGGAGGAGAGACCCAGTACTTC.

Concerning this clone: Other DNA sequences in the same sample also yield this CDR3. The gene calls are TRBV6-5 and TRBJ2-3, with D possibly TRBD2 on 5 matching bases. The CDR3 has 14 amino acids. Trimming took off 8 bases at V and 1 base at J, with 13 bases between the two ends. Germline lookup yields CDR1 MNHEY and CDR2 SVGAGI. CDR3 loop: CASRASGGTDTQYF. Written as DNA, the CDR3 is TGTGCCAGCCGCGCGTCCGGGGGCACAGATACGCAGTATTTT.

J is TRBJ1-5 and V is TRBV2, with 8 positions matching TRBD1. Germline CDR1 reads SNHLY; CDR2 reads FYNNEI. Trimming removed 7 bases from V and 2 bases from J; junction bases left unmatched: 7. This CDR3 contains 15 residues. The CDR3 region is CASNLDRGGNQPQHF. In DNA form, the CDR3 reads TGTGCCAGCAACCTAGACAGGGGCGGCAATCAGCCCCAGCATTTT.

V gene TRBV11-2 combines with J gene TRBJ1-6, with no clear D. Germline loops: CDR1 SGHAT, CDR2 FQNNGV. The CDR3 consists of 12 residues. V was trimmed by 2 bases and J by 11 bases, leaving 7 bases between them. The CDR3 DNA follows: TGTGCCAGCAGCTTACCGGGTGCACCCCTCCACTTT. Protein sequence: CASSLPGAPLHF.

This chain connects TRBV21-1 to TRBJ2-3; TRBD2 was called by the table and not checked on the DNA. TRBV21-1 is a listed pseudogene. This CDR3 has 12 amino acids. CDR3 amino acids: CASSKGGTSRGF. The DNA for the CDR3 is TGTGCCAGCAGCAAAGGAGGGACTAGCAGGGGTTTT.

The gene calls are TRBV18 and TRBJ1-2; 7 bases are shared with TRBD1. Per the germline V gene, CDR1 is KGHSH and CDR2 is LQKENI. This CDR3 comprises 15 residues. V dropped 0 bases and J dropped 6; count of bases not matched to a gene: 7. In DNA form, the CDR3 reads TGTGCCAGCTCACCACCGGTTGAACAGGGGAATGGCTACACCTTC. It encodes CASSPPVEQGNGYTF.

This chain joins TRBV25-1 and TRBJ1-2; D is unclear. The germline V and J ends were trimmed by 1 base and 0 bases, with 6 bases remaining between them. The germline gives CDR1 MGHDK, CDR2 SYGVNS. This CDR3 has 14 amino acids. CDR3 amino acids: CASSELRANYGYTF. The CDR3 region has the DNA TGTGCCAGCAGTGAATTACGGGCTAACTATGGCTACACCTTC.

Only a few counts were recorded for this clone. V is TRBV18 and J is TRBJ1-1, with D maybe TRBD1 (6 bases). Germline V gene data show CDR1 as KGHSH and CDR2 as LQKENI. The CDR3 sequence is 15 residues long. Deletions cut 4 bases from V and 0 bases from J, with 12 bases between. CDR3 residues: CASSRETGLNTEAFF. For the CDR3, the DNA is TGTGCCAGCTCACGGGAGACAGGCCTGAACACTGAAGCTTTCTTT.

The chain has TRBV24-1 and TRBJ1-5, with D unclear. The V end lost 6 bases, the J end lost 0 bases, and 11 bases lay between the germline ends. CDR1 and CDR2 from the germline V gene are KGHDR and SFDVKD. This CDR3 is built from 15 residues. Here the CDR3 DNA reads TGTGCCACCAGTTTCGGGTACAATAGCAATCAGCCCCAGCATTTT. Its translation: CATSFGYNSNQPQHF.

This sequence joins TRBV30 and TRBJ2-1; D is unresolved. Trimming pared 2 bases from V and 9 bases from J, leaving 14 bases between. From germline, CDR1 is GTSNPN and CDR2 SVGIG (reference sequence). The CDR3 contains 13 residues. The CDR3 DNA reads as TGTGCCTGGAGTCTTGGTACACCGGGTGAGCAGTTCTTC. Translating gives CAWSLGTPGEQFF.

The gene calls are TRBV5-1 and TRBJ2-3; 7 bases are shared with TRBD2. This CDR3 is built from 14 residues. Germline assignment: CDR1 SGHRS and CDR2 YFSETQ. Trimming took 4 bases from V and 6 from J; bases not matched to a gene: 8. The CDR3 nucleotides read TGCGCCAGCAGCCCGGATACTAGCGCTGATACGCAGTATTTT. It yields the protein CASSPDTSADTQYF. Full variable domain (remainder filled in from reference TRBV5-1 and TRBJ2-3): KAGVTQTPRYLIKTRGQQVTLSCSPISGHRSVSWYQQTPGQGLQFLFEYFSETQRNKGNFPGRFSGRQFSNSRSEMNVSTLELGDSALYLCASSPDTSADTQYFGPGTRLTVL.

The gene calls are TRBV29-1 and TRBJ1-1; no reliable D call. The CDR3 covers 14 residues. Per the germline V gene, CDR1 is SQVTM and CDR2 is ANQGSEA. The CDR3 is CTVDGSGGNTEAFF. The DNA of the CDR3 is TGCACGGTTGACGGTAGCGGCGGGAACACTGAAGCTTTCTTT.

This clone turned up a few times. The chain recombines TRBV6-5 with TRBJ1-1; the match to TRBD1 covers 10 bases. With V trimmed by 5 bases and J by 4 bases, 4 bases remained unmatched. The CDR3 runs to 14 residues. Germline CDR1 and CDR2: MNHEY and SVGAGI. CDR3 amino acids: CASSPGTGATEAFF. In DNA, the CDR3 is TGTGCCAGCAGTCCCGGGACAGGGGCCACTGAAGCTTTCTTT.

The table lists this clone with a count of one. The gene calls are TRBV6-6 and TRBJ1-2, with 8 positions matching TRBD1. Per the germline V gene, CDR1 is MNHNY and CDR2 is SVGAGI (reference sequence). This CDR3 has 13 residues. The trim removed 6 bases at V and 4 bases at J, leaving 4 bases unmatched. The CDR3 loop is CASREGTGYGYTF. CDR3 in DNA: TGTGCCAGCAGGGAGGGGACAGGCTATGGCTACACCTTC.

This clone was observed a few times. The chain recombines TRBV7-6 with TRBJ2-3; no clear D. Looked up from germline, CDR1 is SGHVS and CDR2 is FNYEAQ. The CDR3 consists of 14 residues. V shed 5 bases and J shed 1 base, with 10 bases lying between them. CDR3 in DNA: TGTGCCAGCAGCCAAACGACTGGCACAGATACGCAGTATTTT. This codes for CASSQTTGTDTQYF.

The gene calls are TRBV5-4 and TRBJ2-5; D ambiguous. The CDR3 totals 14 residues. V shed 0 bases and J shed 5 bases, with 11 bases lying between them. Germline values: CDR1 SGHNT, CDR2 YYREEE (reference sequence). CDR3 residues: CASSLDGPRETQYF. CDR3 DNA: TGTGCCAGCAGCTTGGATGGGCCTCGGGAGACCCAGTACTTC.

J is TRBJ1-1 and V is TRBV5-1; no clear D gene. Germline V gene lookup returns CDR1 SGHRS and CDR2 YFSETQ. The CDR3 sequence is 13 residues long. V lost 1 base to trimming and J lost 2 bases, with 6 bases between them. Here the CDR3 DNA reads TGCGCCAGCAGCTTGAATGTAAACACTGAAGCTTTCTTT. As protein: CASSLNVNTEAFF.

The rearrangement joins TRBV30 to TRBJ2-7; maybe TRBD1 (6 bases). The CDR3 spans 14 residues. The V gene lost 3 bases and the J gene lost 4 bases, with 16 bases spanning the gap. Germline loops: CDR1 GTSNPN, CDR2 SVGIG (reference sequence). The CDR3 protein is CAWRGTGKSYEQYF. The CDR3 nucleotides are TGTGCCTGGAGAGGCACAGGGAAATCTTACGAGCAGTACTTC.

Here the CDR3 reads CASSQEGQGGQPQHF. CDR3 sequence (DNA): TGTGCCAGCAGCCAAGAAGGGCAGGGTGGGCAGCCCCAGCATTTT. The rearrangement links TRBV3-1 (or the pseudogene TRBV3-2) to TRBJ1-5, with D tentatively TRBD1 (5 bases). Germline CDR1 is LGHDT and CDR2 is YNNKEL (reference sequence). Trimming removed 0 bases at V and 7 bases at J, with 13 bases between. The CDR3 is 15 residues long.

The rearrangement links TRBV6-5 to TRBJ2-3; 8 bases fit TRBD2. The CDR3 contains 15 residues. The germline CDR1 and CDR2 sequences are MNHEY and SVGAGI. Losses at the gene ends were 1 base for V and 4 bases for J; bases not matched to a gene: 4. The CDR3 DNA reads as TGTGCCAGCAGTTACTATCGGGGGGGCCCAGATACGCAGTATTTT. It specifies CASSYYRGGPDTQYF.